Below, 16 T cell receptor beta chains from the same sample are listed, as sequenced in a study of T cells after posttransplantation cyclophosphamide. Sequencing was performed with immunoSEQ multiplex PCR; in TCRdb, only in-frame clones are kept and a portion is missing. The profile shows about 18,000 clones, 75% to 90% of them singletons. Sequencing was performed on memory CD4+ T cells sorted from blood. These receptors were taken from a man aged 25-40 years in good health and a related stem cell transplant donor.

This clone has more than one count but fewer than ten. The chain combines TRBV10-3 with TRBJ1-4, with D possibly being TRBD1 (5 bases). The CDR3 length is 13 residues. The germline V gene has CDR1 ENHRY and CDR2 SYGVKD. Trimming removed 10 bases at V and 2 bases at J, with 11 bases between. CDR3 DNA sequence: TGTGCCACCGCACGGGGGACTAATGAAAAACTGTTTTTT. Translation: CATARGTNEKLFF.

The count of this clone is one. The rearrangement joins TRBV11-1 to TRBJ1-6; TRBD1 aligns across 9 bases. The ends lost 5 bases at V and 6 bases at J; junction bases unmatched: 2. Germline CDR1 is SGHAT and CDR2 is FQDESV (reference sequence). This CDR3 has 14 residues. CDR3 amino acids: CASSRDRVNSPLHF. In nucleotides, the CDR3 is TGTGCCAGCAGCCGGGACAGGGTTAATTCACCCCTCCACTTT.

The chain uses TRBV9 and TRBJ1-2; a possible D gene is TRBD1 (6 bases). V lost 0 bases to trimming and J lost 6 bases, with 12 bases between them. The CDR3 covers 14 residues. CDR1 and CDR2 (germline): SGDLS, YYNGEE. The CDR3 DNA follows: TGTGCCAGCAGCGTAGGCCCAGGGGTGGATGGCTACACCTTC. It is translated as CASSVGPGVDGYTF. The variable domain in full, with the rest retrieved from reference TRBV9 and TRBJ1-2, is DSGVTQTPKHLITATGQRVTLRCSPRSGDLSVYWYQQSLDQGLQFLIQYYNGEERAKGNILERFSAQQFPDLHSELNLSSLELGDSALYFCASSVGPGVDGYTFGSGTRLTVV.

The V call is TRBV7-3, the J call TRBJ2-2; possibly TRBD1 for D (6 bases). Germline lookup yields CDR1 SGHTA and CDR2 FQGTGA. This CDR3 region has 15 residues. Trimming left V 5 bases short and J 5 bases short, with 15 bases between. The CDR3 sequence: CASSLVAQGTGELFF. The DNA of the CDR3 is TGTGCCAGCAGCCTCGTAGCGCAGGGGACCGGGGAGCTGTTTTTT.

The gene calls are TRBV4-3 and TRBJ2-1; 9 bases fit TRBD2. V lost 1 base, J lost 3 bases, and 4 bases stayed unmatched. This CDR3 is 16 amino acids long. Germline lookup yields CDR1 LGHNA and CDR2 YSLEER. In DNA, the CDR3 is TGCGCCAGCAGCCAAGGAGTAGCGGGGGACTACAATGAGCAGTTCTTC. Translation gives CASSQGVAGDYNEQFF.

This chain connects TRBV5-8 to TRBJ2-3; 8 bases fit TRBD2. Germline loops: CDR1 SGHTS, CDR2 YDEGEE. The junction had 3 bases not matched to a gene; V was cut back by 0 bases and J by 0 bases. This CDR3 is built from 16 residues. CDR3 amino acids: CASSLGAGASTDTQYF. As DNA, the CDR3 is TGTGCCAGCAGCTTGGGAGCGGGGGCCAGCACAGATACGCAGTATTTT.

The chain recombines TRBV28 with TRBJ1-2, with D unclear. Germline loops: CDR1 MDHEN, CDR2 SYDVKM. This CDR3 spans 13 amino acids. V was cut by 0 bases and J by 2 bases, with 4 bases left in between. The DNA for the CDR3 is TGTGCCAGCAGTTTATGGACAAACTATGGCTACACCTTC. Its translation: CASSLWTNYGYTF.

The chain carries TRBV11-2 and TRBJ1-2; D perhaps matches TRBD1 (6 bases). Germline loops: CDR1 SGHAT, CDR2 FQNNGV. Trimming cost V 2 bases and J 3 bases, with 13 bases left between them. The CDR3 has 15 amino acids. The CDR3 DNA reads TGTGCCAGCAGCTTAACCGGGACACCAGACTATGGCTACACCTTC. Its protein product is CASSLTGTPDYGYTF. The variable domain in full, with the rest retrieved from reference TRBV11-2 and TRBJ1-2, is EAGVAQSPRYKIIEKRQSVAFWCNPISGHATLYWYQQILGQGPKLLIQFQNNGVVDDSQLPKDRFSAERLKGVDSTLKIQPAKLEDSAVYLCASSLTGTPDYGYTFGSGTRLTVV.

The chain employs TRBV5-4 and TRBJ2-1; 9 bases fit TRBD1. The CDR3 contains 15 residues. J lost 5 bases, V lost 1 base, and 4 bases had no gene match. Germline loops: CDR1 SGHNT, CDR2 YYREEE (reference sequence). CDR3 sequence reads: CASSLPGQGNNEQFF. In DNA form, the CDR3 reads TGTGCCAGCAGCTTGCCGGGACAGGGCAACAATGAGCAGTTCTTC.

V gene TRBV5-8 combines with J gene TRBJ1-1; tentatively, D is TRBD1 (6 bases). CDR3 length: 15 residues. CDR1 SGHTS and CDR2 YDEGEE come from the germline V gene. V was cut by 4 bases and J by 0 bases, with 13 bases left in between. CDR3 sequence: CASSPGHRMNTEAFF. For the CDR3, the DNA is TGTGCCAGCAGCCCGGGACACCGTATGAACACTGAAGCTTTCTTT.

The rearrangement uses TRBV19 and TRBJ1-1, with 9 nucleotides matching TRBD1. Trimming at V came to 3 bases and at J to 4 bases, leaving 6 bases not matched to a gene. This CDR3 region has 15 residues. Germline V gives CDR1 LNHDA, CDR2 SQIVND (reference sequence). CDR3 sequence (DNA): TGTGCCAGTAGTATGGGCGGGACAGGGTCCACTGAAGCTTTCTTT. This gives the protein CASSMGGTGSTEAFF. Combining the CDR3 with reference TRBV19 and TRBJ1-1 gives the whole variable domain DGGITQSPKYLFRKEGQNVTLSCEQNLNHDAMYWYRQDPGQGLRLIYYSQIVNDFQKGDIAEGYSVSREKKESFPLTVTSAQKNPTAFYLCASSMGGTGSTEAFFGQGTRLTVV.

V is TRBV7-3 and J is TRBJ2-1; D remains ambiguous. CDR3 size: 17 residues. From germline, CDR1 is SGHTA and CDR2 FQGTGA. Between the trimmed V and J ends, which lost 2 bases and 2 bases, there was a span of 16 bases. The CDR3 bases are TGTGCCAGCAGCTTAGGGCAGAGCTTAAAACCCTACAATGAGCAGTTCTTC. Its protein is CASSLGQSLKPYNEQFF.

The chain recombines TRBV5-1 with TRBJ2-3; 8 nucleotides match TRBD2. CDR3 length: 15 residues. The junction had 3 bases not matched to a gene; V was cut back by 1 base and J by 2 bases. Germline V gene lookup returns CDR1 SGHRS and CDR2 YFSETQ. CDR3 nucleotide sequence: TGCGCCAGCAGCTTGACACTAGCGGACACAGATACGCAGTATTTT. Residues: CASSLTLADTDTQYF.

This chain connects TRBV9 to TRBJ2-2, with 10 nucleotides matching TRBD2. The CDR3 length is 16 residues. V lost 3 bases and J lost 0; bases outside the gene matches: 2. The germline gives CDR1 SGDLS, CDR2 YYNGEE. CDR3 in DNA: TGTGCCAGCAGCGCTAGCGGGGGACCGAACACCGGGGAGCTGTTTTTT. Encoded protein: CASSASGGPNTGELFF. Variable domain in full (rest from reference TRBV9 and TRBJ2-2): DSGVTQTPKHLITATGQRVTLRCSPRSGDLSVYWYQQSLDQGLQFLIQYYNGEERAKGNILERFSAQQFPDLHSELNLSSLELGDSALYFCASSASGGPNTGELFFGEGSRLTVL.

On this clone: Germline is not matched at one junction end, which may reflect a read error. The chain links TRBV13 to TRBJ1-1, with 9 positions matching TRBD1. This CDR3 is built from 18 residues. The germline CDR1 and CDR2 sequences are PRHDT and FYEKMQ (reference sequence). This chain's CDR3 is CASSLGGGTGSMNTEAFF. The CDR3 region has the DNA TGTGCCAGCAGCCTAGGGGGTGGGACAGGGTCGATGAACACTGAAGCTTTCTTT.

This chain joins TRBV5-6 and TRBJ2-7, with D perhaps matching TRBD2 (6 bases). This CDR3 has 13 amino acids. Deletions cut 2 bases from V and 2 bases from J, with 8 bases between. Germline V gives CDR1 SGHDT, CDR2 YYEEEE. The CDR3: CASSFSGAYEQYF. The DNA for the CDR3 is TGTGCCAGCAGCTTTTCGGGAGCCTACGAGCAGTACTTC. Combining the CDR3 with reference TRBV5-6 and TRBJ2-7 gives the whole variable domain DAGVTQSPTHLIKTRGQQVTLRCSPKSGHDTVSWYQQALGQGPQFIFQYYEEEERQRGNFPDRFSGHQFPNYSSELNVNALLLGDSALYLCASSFSGAYEQYFGPGTRLTVT.